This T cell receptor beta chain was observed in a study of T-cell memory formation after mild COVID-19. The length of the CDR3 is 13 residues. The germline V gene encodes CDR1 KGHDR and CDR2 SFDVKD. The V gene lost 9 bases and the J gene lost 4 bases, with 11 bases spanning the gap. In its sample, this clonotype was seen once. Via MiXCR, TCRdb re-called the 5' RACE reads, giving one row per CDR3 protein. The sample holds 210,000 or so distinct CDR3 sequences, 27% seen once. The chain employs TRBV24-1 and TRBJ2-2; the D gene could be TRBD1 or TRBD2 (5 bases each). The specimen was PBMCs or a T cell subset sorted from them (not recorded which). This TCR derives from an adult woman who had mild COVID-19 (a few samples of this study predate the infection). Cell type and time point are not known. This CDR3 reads CATSWGFTGELFF. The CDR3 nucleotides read TGTGCCACCTCCTGGGGGTTCACCGGGGAGCTGTTTTTT.